This TCR beta chain was observed in a study of cytomegalovirus exposure and HLA in healthy donors. Across the study: Assignment to the Caucasian-associated ancestry cluster applied to around 82% of the approximately 390 genotyped donors.

Study-wide findings and caveats: 150 or so TCR beta chains were listed as cytomegalovirus-associated. Analysis was carried out at a later point, and it linked a missense DCLRE1C variant to TCR beta V- and J-gene trimming.

Concerning this clone: Its antigen is unidentified.

The donors comprised healthy bone marrow donors. The PCR was carried out with 60 Vbeta primers and 13 Jbeta primers. Libraries were prepared by immunoSEQ multiplex PCR; TCRdb keeps only in-frame clonotypes and omits some of them. In the table there are approximately 130,000 clones, 72% of which are singletons. This CDR3 has 18 residues. Germline lookup yields CDR1 SGHTA and CDR2 FQGNSA. Losses at the gene ends were 4 bases for V and 2 bases for J; bases not matched to a gene: 9. The rearrangement joins TRBV7-2 to TRBJ2-3, with TRBD2 matching 13 bases. Sequencing input: PBMCs. The receptor was isolated from a man aged 50 to 60 in good health and CMV-seropositive. The CDR3 is CASSSSILAGGATDTQYF. CDR3 nucleotide sequence: TGTGCCAGCAGCTCCTCCATACTAGCGGGAGGGGCCACAGATACGCAGTATTTT.